The next 27 T cell receptor beta chains were all read from a single sample in a study of long-term antiretroviral therapy in people with HIV. Assay version v3.0 of immunoSEQ was used, and it was run at survey level. The data were produced by immunoSEQ multiplex PCR, yet TCRdb's version contains in-frame clones alone and is incomplete. The table records about 30,000 clones, roughly 80% of them present only once. The specimen was unsorted PBMCs, collected 3 years after starting antiretroviral therapy. The source is a man between 35 and 55 years old with HIV.

The chain uses TRBV11-1 and TRBJ2-2; 8 bases fit TRBD2. Germline V lookup: CDR1 SGHAT, CDR2 FQDESV (reference sequence). V shed 2 bases, J shed 5 bases, and the junction held 10 bases outside the gene matches. The CDR3 consists of 17 residues. The CDR3 DNA is TGTGCCAGCAGCTTAACGGGCAGCGGGGGCCGTACCGGGGAGCTGTTTTTT. Amino acid sequence: CASSLTGSGGRTGELFF.

The genes are TRBV28 and TRBJ2-1; D uncertain. Trimming shortened V by 6 bases and J by 0 bases, and 9 bases separated the two germline ends. Per the germline V gene, CDR1 is MDHEN and CDR2 is SYDVKM. This CDR3 spans 14 amino acids. The CDR3 reads CASRASSSYNEQFF. DNA for the CDR3: TGTGCCAGCAGGGCATCAAGCTCCTACAATGAGCAGTTCTTC.

This clone has more than one count but fewer than ten. The chain has TRBV7-9 and TRBJ1-1; D perhaps matches TRBD1 (6 bases). Per germline, CDR1 SEHNR and CDR2 FQNEAQ (reference sequence). CDR3 size: 13 residues. Trimming shortened V by 4 bases and J by 1 base, and 7 bases separated the two germline ends. The chain's CDR3 is CASSSQGNTEAFF. The DNA for the CDR3 is TGTGCCAGCAGCTCACAGGGGAACACTGAAGCTTTCTTT.

The chain employs TRBV28 and TRBJ2-3; D possibly corresponds to TRBD2 (7 bases). Trimming pared 6 bases from V and 1 base from J, leaving 14 bases between. Germline V lookup: CDR1 MDHEN, CDR2 SYDVKM. CDR3 length: 15 residues. The CDR3 loop is CASSYRGGGTDTQYF. DNA for the CDR3: TGTGCCAGCAGCTATCGAGGGGGGGGCACAGATACGCAGTATTTT.

The chain combines TRBV5-4 with TRBJ2-7; D is perhaps TRBD1 (5 bases). Germline CDR1 and CDR2: SGHNT and YYREEE (reference sequence). Deletions cut 0 bases from V and 2 bases from J, with 9 bases between. The length of the CDR3 is 14 residues. The CDR3 region is CASSLEQATYEQYF. CDR3 in DNA: TGTGCCAGCAGCTTGGAACAGGCAACCTACGAGCAGTACTTC.

The gene calls are TRBV29-1 and TRBJ1-1; no firm D call. The CDR3 runs to 12 residues. Trimming took off 7 bases at V and 3 bases at J, with 12 bases between the two ends. The germline V gene has CDR1 SQVTM and CDR2 ANQGSEA. DNA for the CDR3: TGCAGCGCACGGGTTGGGGACACTGAAGCTTTCTTT. It codes for CSARVGDTEAFF.

V and J are TRBV5-1 and TRBJ2-7; 8 nucleotides line up with TRBD1. V was clipped by 4 bases and J by 4 bases; unmatched bases: 7. Germline assignment: CDR1 SGHRS and CDR2 YFSETQ. The length of the CDR3 is 14 residues. The chain's CDR3 is CASSHGQGAYEQYF. The CDR3 DNA reads TGCGCCAGCAGCCACGGACAGGGCGCTTACGAGCAGTACTTC.

This clone was counted once. The chain has TRBV27 and TRBJ2-1; D remains ambiguous. Germline CDR1 and CDR2: MNHEY and SMNVEV (reference sequence). This CDR3 spans 16 amino acids. V shed 3 bases and J shed 0 bases, with 12 bases lying between them. In DNA form, the CDR3 reads TGTGCCAGCAGTTTCTCTCTCCTAAGCTCCTACAATGAGCAGTTCTTC. Protein product: CASSFSLLSSYNEQFF.

The chain links TRBV5-6 to TRBJ2-1; D unresolved. Germline V gives CDR1 SGHDT, CDR2 YYEEEE. Trimming cost V 2 bases and J 7 bases, with 7 bases left between them. The CDR3 has 12 amino acids. The CDR3 DNA reads TGTGCCAGCAGCTTTGGAGTAAATGAGCAGTTCTTC. It yields the protein CASSFGVNEQFF.

The V gene is TRBV19, the J gene TRBJ1-2; TRBD1 agrees at 9 bases. The germline CDR1 and CDR2 sequences are LNHDA and SQIVND (reference sequence). With V trimmed by 5 bases and J by 8 bases, 6 bases remained unmatched. This CDR3 spans 13 amino acids. The CDR3 protein is CASSEQGARGYTF. The CDR3 bases are TGTGCCAGTAGTGAACAGGGGGCGAGGGGCTACACCTTC.

The gene calls are TRBV6-5 and TRBJ2-7; 7 bases line up with TRBD2. This CDR3 has 14 residues. Germline V gene sequence: CDR1 MNHEY, CDR2 SVGAGI. The junction had 8 bases not matched to a gene; V was cut back by 5 bases and J by 4 bases. The CDR3 loop is CASSPAGLPYEQYF. CDR3 DNA sequence: TGTGCCAGCAGTCCAGCGGGGTTACCTTACGAGCAGTACTTC.

This rearrangement joins TRBV7-2 to TRBJ2-3; 7 bases are a match to TRBD2. With 5 bases clipped from V and 0 bases from J, the junction kept 14 bases outside the gene matches. The CDR3 is 18 residues long. Germline CDR1 reads SGHTA; CDR2 reads FQGNSA. Written as DNA, the CDR3 is TGTGCCAGCAGCCCCGTAGGGTTCAGCGGGAAAAGCACAGATACGCAGTATTTT. Protein: CASSPVGFSGKSTDTQYF.

The rearrangement links TRBV5-1 to TRBJ1-4; 8 bases map to TRBD1. CDR3 length: 15 amino acids. Losses at the gene ends were 4 bases for V and 1 base for J; bases not matched to a gene: 3. Looked up from germline, CDR1 is SGHRS and CDR2 is YFSETQ. In nucleotides, the CDR3 is TGCGCCAGCAGCGGACAGGGTGAAACTAATGAAAAACTGTTTTTT. As protein: CASSGQGETNEKLFF.

This rearrangement joins TRBV6-1 to TRBJ1-2, with D hard to call. CDR1 and CDR2 from the germline V gene are MNHNS and SASEGT. V was cut by 5 bases and J by 4 bases, with 8 bases left in between. The CDR3 has 12 amino acids. The CDR3 sequence: CASSISFYGYTF. The CDR3 coding sequence is TGTGCCAGCAGTATCTCGTTCTATGGCTACACCTTC.

J is TRBJ2-3 and V is TRBV2, with a tentative D call TRBD1 (5 bases). From germline, CDR1 is SNHLY and CDR2 FYNNEI. The CDR3 totals 15 residues. Trimming left V 6 bases short and J 2 bases short, with 15 bases between. Here the CDR3 DNA reads TGTGCCAGCAGCCCGACAGCATCATTCACAGATACGCAGTATTTT. This gives the protein CASSPTASFTDTQYF. The full variable domain, in which reference TRBV2 and TRBJ2-3 provide the parts outside the CDR3, is EPEVTQTPSHQVTQMGQEVILRCVPISNHLYFYWYRQILGQKVEFLVSFYNNEISEKSEIFDDQFSVERPDGSNFTLKIRSTKLEDSAMYFCASSPTASFTDTQYFGPGTRLTVL.

CDR3 in DNA: TGTGCCAGCAGTTACTCGACTCTAGCGGGGGCAGATACGCAGTATTTT. Its protein is CASSYSTLAGADTQYF. The chain links TRBV6-6 to TRBJ2-3, with TRBD2 matching 10 bases. Germline lookup yields CDR1 MNHNY and CDR2 SVGAGI (reference sequence). The junction had 4 bases not matched to a gene; V was cut back by 0 bases and J by 4 bases. This CDR3 is built from 16 residues.

The chain couples TRBV28 to TRBJ2-2; 11 bases match TRBD2. The CDR3 extends over 17 amino acids. Germline CDR1 reads MDHEN; CDR2 reads SYDVKM. V was pared by 1 base and J by 6 bases, with 7 bases of the junction left unmatched. The CDR3 sequence is CASSLSLAGGRSGELFF. The DNA of the CDR3 is TGTGCCAGCAGTTTATCGCTAGCGGGAGGTCGGTCCGGGGAGCTGTTTTTT.

The rearrangement joins TRBV19 to TRBJ1-2; the match to TRBD1 covers 9 bases. This CDR3 has 16 amino acids. The germline gives CDR1 LNHDA, CDR2 SQIVND (reference sequence). V lost 5 bases and J lost 3; bases outside the gene matches: 10. CDR3 protein: CASSPWTGASYYGYTF. The CDR3 nucleotides read TGTGCCAGTAGTCCTTGGACAGGGGCATCGTACTATGGCTACACCTTC.

The V and J genes are TRBV10-3 and TRBJ2-1; 7 positions agree with TRBD1. The germline V gene encodes CDR1 ENHRY and CDR2 SYGVKD. The CDR3 has 16 residues. With V trimmed by 3 bases and J by 4 bases, 9 bases remained unmatched. CDR3 sequence: CAISDPDRALYNEQFF. As DNA, the CDR3 is TGTGCCATCAGTGACCCCGACAGGGCCCTTTACAATGAGCAGTTCTTC.

The chain has TRBV5-4 and TRBJ2-2; D is possibly TRBD1 (6 bases). The CDR3 contains 17 residues. Germline V gene data show CDR1 as SGHNT and CDR2 as YYREEE (reference sequence). V lost 4 bases, J lost 0 bases, and 16 bases lay in between. The CDR3 reads CASSPGQSFANTGELFF. CDR3 nucleotides: TGTGCCAGCAGCCCAGGACAGAGTTTCGCGAACACCGGGGAGCTGTTTTTT.

The J gene is TRBJ2-5, the V gene TRBV11-2; TRBD2 agrees at 11 bases. V trimming: 2 bases; J trimming: 5 bases; junction bases outside the gene matches: 7. The CDR3 loop spans 16 amino acids. The germline V gene has CDR1 SGHAT and CDR2 FQNNGV. DNA for the CDR3: TGTGCCAGCAGCTTACTTAGCGGGGGGGCGCTTGAGACCCAGTACTTC. Translated: CASSLLSGGALETQYF.

This clone was found a few times. The chain combines TRBV6-6 with TRBJ2-7, with a weak D call TRBD1 (7 bases). V lost 4 bases to trimming and J lost 6 bases, with 22 bases between them. There are 16 residues in the CDR3. Germline V CDR1 and CDR2: MNHNY, SVGAGI (reference sequence). DNA of the CDR3: TGTGCCAGCAGTTCGTCAATCGCTGGAGGGGGCGGCGAGCAGTACTTC. Translation: CASSSSIAGGGGEQYF.

The rearrangement joins TRBV10-1 to TRBJ1-1; the match to TRBD1 covers 9 bases. The CDR3 totals 14 residues. V shed 7 bases and J 5 bases; nucleotides not matched to a gene: 8. In germline, CDR1 is WNHNN, CDR2 SYGVQD (reference sequence). The CDR3 DNA reads as TGCGCCAGCACCCGGACAGGGGAGGGAACTGAAGCTTTCTTT. It specifies CASTRTGEGTEAFF.

The chain couples TRBV6-6 to TRBJ1-3; perhaps TRBD1 as D (6 bases). Germline V gene lookup returns CDR1 MNHNY and CDR2 SVGAGI (reference sequence). Trimming took off 5 bases at V and 0 bases at J, with 11 bases between the two ends. This CDR3 is built from 15 residues. The CDR3 reads CASSKGQDSGNTIYF. Written as DNA, the CDR3 is TGTGCCAGCAGTAAGGGACAAGACTCTGGAAACACCATATATTTT.

J is TRBJ2-7 and V is TRBV19; 8 positions agree with TRBD1. J lost 6 bases, V lost 5 bases, and 6 bases had no gene match. Per the germline V gene, CDR1 is LNHDA and CDR2 is SQIVND (reference sequence). The CDR3 is 13 residues long. Written as DNA, the CDR3 is TGTGCCAGTAGTTCCGAGACAGGGGCCGAGCAGTACTTC. This encodes CASSSETGAEQYF.

This rearrangement joins TRBV19 to TRBJ1-2; unclear D gene. V was cut by 5 bases and J by 1 base, with 17 bases left in between. The CDR3 runs to 16 residues. From germline, CDR1 is LNHDA and CDR2 SQIVND (reference sequence). In DNA, the CDR3 is TGTGCCAGTAGTCGAAAAAGCGGCGCTCTTAACTATGGCTACACCTTC. Amino acid sequence: CASSRKSGALNYGYTF.

This clone occurred once. The V call is TRBV4-3, the J call TRBJ2-2, with TRBD2 matching 7 bases. The CDR3 is 18 amino acids. Trimming took 3 bases from V and 6 from J; bases not matched to a gene: 16. Germline V lookup: CDR1 LGHNA, CDR2 YSLEER. As DNA, the CDR3 is TGCGCCAGCAGCCACCTACCAGGACTAGGGGAATTCGCCGGGGAGCTGTTTTTT. This encodes CASSHLPGLGEFAGELFF.